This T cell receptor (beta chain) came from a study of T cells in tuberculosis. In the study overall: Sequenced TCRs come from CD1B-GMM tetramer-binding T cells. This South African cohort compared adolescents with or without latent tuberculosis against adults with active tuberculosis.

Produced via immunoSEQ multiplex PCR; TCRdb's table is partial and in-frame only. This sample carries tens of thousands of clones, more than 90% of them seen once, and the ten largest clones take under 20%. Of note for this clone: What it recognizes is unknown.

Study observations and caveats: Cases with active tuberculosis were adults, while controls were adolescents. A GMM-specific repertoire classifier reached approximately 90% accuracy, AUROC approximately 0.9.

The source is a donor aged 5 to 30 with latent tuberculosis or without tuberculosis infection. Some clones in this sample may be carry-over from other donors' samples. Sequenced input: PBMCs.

The CDR3 is CASSFLRSYEQYF. The CDR3, as DNA: TGTGCCAGCAGTTTTCTCAGATCATACGAGCAGTACTTC. The chain recombines TRBV27 with TRBJ2-7; D gene uncertain. Germline assignment: CDR1 MNHEY and CDR2 SMNVEV (reference sequence). This CDR3 region has 13 residues. Trimming removed 3 bases at V and 4 bases at J, with 10 bases between.